This T cell receptor beta chain stems from a study of cytomegalovirus exposure and HLA in healthy donors (TCRdb year 2017). Regarding the research as a whole: In an earlier analysis of 550 to 750 of the donors, 250 to 350 Gb of sequence data and about 110 million unique TCR beta sequences from about 190 million T cells were reported. The study combined high-throughput TCR immunosequencing, statistical association of individual TCRs with disease status, and machine learning to predict cytomegalovirus infection status. In an earlier analysis of 500 to 650 of the donors, high-throughput TCR beta sequencing was used to judge whether each TCR beta V gene segment behaved as functional or pseudogenic. The T cell repertoires of some 700 subjects were profiled by immunosequencing and related to cytomegalovirus serostatus. The study aimed to test whether signatures of past pathogen exposure could be identified by cataloging public T cell receptors. Among the roughly 400 genotyped donors, approximately 76% belonged to the genetic ancestry cluster associated with self-reported Caucasian donors. To study patterns of TCR occurrence, a later analysis re-analyzed previously published TCR beta repertoires from several hundred donors and added high-resolution HLA genotyping. Among about 400 genotyped donors of the cohort, an average of around 240,000 unique TCR beta nucleotide sequences was sequenced per donor, of which roughly 17% were non-productive. Alongside the repertoire data, information on donor age, sex, ethnicity and CMV serostatus was compiled. Roughly five DR-DQ haplotypes were handled as single units for association and clustering because linkage in the cohort was strong. An early release covering roughly 580 HLA-typed donors comprised approximately 300 gigabases of sequencing data and around 80 million unique TCR sequences. Every repertoire in the discovery cohort had been generated on one and the same sequencing platform. In addition to the first cohort of roughly 670 subjects, a separate validation cohort of approximately 130 different subjects was used. HLA typing covered class I and class II loci at four-digit resolution. In the later analysis, no new phenotypic data were used to find candidate immune exposures; instead, reliance was placed on TCR beta sequences and their occurrence across donors. In a later genetic analysis, genome-wide SNP genotypes for about three fifths of the roughly 670 donors were used, and that subset was treated as a discovery cohort. Typing coverage differed by locus: A, B, C, DRB1 and DQB1 were typed in roughly 620-630 donors, DQA1 in 500 to 550, DPA1 in 600 to 610, and DPB1 in around 440.

The germline V gene supplies CDR1 MGHDK and CDR2 SYGVNS. Taken from cysteine to phenylalanine, the CDR3 has 13 residues. The retained sequence is limited to the CDR3, 39 bases, with the frame set at the first base. V is cut by 6 bases and J by 5 bases, and the space between the germline ends is 11 bases. Notes on this clone: Its antigen target is currently unknown. No base quality information exists; no much larger clone differs at one position.

What the work shows at the level of the full study, not this receptor alone: The study listed 150 to 200 TCR beta chains as associated with cytomegalovirus. HLA typing was unavailable for some donors at each locus, so association tests used only the typed subset. While some public TCRs were present in many individuals, most TCR sequences turned up only very rarely across donors. In a later analysis, several top co-occurrence clusters were reported to appear linked to parvovirus B19, influenza, CMV and Epstein-Barr virus. According to a later genetic analysis, donors in an Asian-associated ancestry cluster had fewer N-insertions in productive TCRs than the roughly 670-donor mean. In a later analysis, the rate of TCR association differed among HLA loci, with DRB1 alleles having the most associated TCRs and HLA-C alleles having the fewest. A few of the identified cytomegalovirus-associated TCR beta chains were confirmed in vitro to be specific for cytomegalovirus antigens. When HLA alleles, especially DR and DQ, strongly co-occurred, attributing TCR associations to individual alleles was difficult. Sequencing depth was assumed to be roughly uniform across donors in the presence/absence analyses, though that assumption may not hold. The sequencing pipeline was judged likely to have produced a cluster of highly shared sequence variants as a technical artifact. Because counts were too low, roughly 18 rarely observed V segments, including chromosome 9 orphons, were left out of the earlier analysis of 500 to 650 of the donors. Compared with equally common non-associated chains, HLA-associated TCR beta chains in a later analysis were more clonally expanded and had lower generation probabilities. Linkage disequilibrium might explain the correlated functional status among segregating V segments, but an unknown experimental factor could not be ruled out. For the cohort, immune exposure information was limited to CMV serostatus. In a later analysis, 16,951 TCR beta sequences were associated with specific HLA alleles at a false discovery rate of 0.05. The authors suggested that the approach could potentially be extended to other disease states and immunological phenotypes. In both the original and validation cohorts, the classifier was reported to diagnose cytomegalovirus status with high specificity and sensitivity. A further reported finding was that TCR beta sequences accurately predicted the HLA-A and HLA-B alleles for most subjects in the first cohort. In a later genetic analysis, a missense DCLRE1C variant was associated with V-gene and J-gene trimming of TCR beta chains, and the association was replicated in an independent cohort. A later analysis found that most CMV-associated TCR beta chains appeared HLA-restricted, with HLA associations seemingly driven largely by CMV exposure. The cohort was sequenced for TCR beta chains only, and without alpha or paired-chain data the features that could be detected were limited. In an earlier analysis of a few hundred of the donors, most TCR beta V segments were observed in productive rearrangements about 90% or about 30% of the time, broadly matching IMGT annotations. The 87-base-pair reads could not distinguish some IMGT-functional V segments, including TRBV6-2 and TRBV6-3, so those segments were excluded.

Receptors were amplified or captured by the immunoSEQ multiplex PCR assay. A mixture of 60 forward primers for TCR Vbeta segments and 13 reverse primers for TCR Jbeta segments was used in the multiplex PCR. A multiplex PCR assay on genomic DNA amplified the CDR3 region of rearranged TCR beta genes. Amplified TCR beta libraries were sequenced as 87-base-pair reads on the Illumina HiSeq System. In the authors' own workflow: In a later analysis, 77 million or so unique TCR beta chains were counted across the roughly 610 repertoires, and roughly 9.9 million of these chains were shared by at least two donors. To remove PCR and sequencing errors, raw reads were error-corrected and collapsed into unique sequences using a nearest-neighbor algorithm that merged closely related sequences. To assign V, D and J gene segments, CDR3 sequences were aligned to IMGT reference sequences. Each retained sequence needed at least a six-nucleotide match to both a V gene segment and a J gene segment. Rearrangements were called productive when the CDR3 lacked stop codons and stayed in frame with V and J; all others were non-productive. CDR3 was defined by IMGT convention, running from the second conserved V-encoded cysteine to the conserved J-encoded phenylalanine. In an earlier analysis of 550 to 650 of the donors, sequences lacking an unambiguous match to a single V gene segment were excluded. In an earlier analysis of around 600 of the donors, V segments were called functional above 56.7% productive rearrangements and were called segregating when the between-donor standard deviation exceeded 5%. A statistical classification framework was developed to diagnose cytomegalovirus status using the catalog of TCR beta chain sequences. V and J gene assignment, in a later analysis, came from comparing TCR nucleotide sequences with IMGT/GENE-DB human TR gene sequences. In a later analysis, CDR3 sequences and most-parsimonious VDJ recombination scenarios were assigned using the TCRdist pipeline. In a later analysis, each TCR beta chain was defined by its CDR3 amino acid sequence together with its V-gene family, and reads without a unique V-gene family were excluded. To address suspected cross-contamination and a sequencing artifact, a later analysis removed approximately 590 highly shared, low-generation-probability nucleotide sequences. In a later analysis, a clonal expansion index was calculated for each public chain from normalized within-repertoire ranks of inferred template counts. In a later analysis, generation probabilities were computed with a VDJ recombination model fitted to out-of-frame rearrangements, and the resulting probabilities were checked against IGoR. In a later analysis, TCR-TCR, TCR-HLA and TCR-CMV co-occurrence was scored with hypergeometric tests, and a repertoire-size bias correction was applied to TCR pairs. A later analysis estimated false discovery rates by permuting HLA or CMV assignments 20 times. A later analysis grouped co-occurring TCRs with DBSCAN, adding TCRdist sequence similarity when clustering within HLA-allele-positive subsets. For co-occurrence clustering, repertoires with fewer than 30,000 or more than 120,000 public chains were excluded, along with about five repertoires with anomalous nucleotide sharing. Here the immuneACCESS table is served through TCRdb, limited to in-frame sequences with V and J called. Missing clones are a known gap in these copies; in checked studies unresolved V genes cover under half, and the rest lacks a known reason. For V, J and clone size, that table is used; D and trimming come from the DNA. The sample includes some 130,000 clones, with 70% to 85% observed a single time. Clones ranked in the top ten supply approximately 10% of the sample.

The cohort comprised around 700 healthy bone marrow donors. At the time of sampling, all cohort members were nominally healthy, though unrecorded immune exposures were likely present. The donor tested CMV seropositive and was one of the 289 seropositive cohort members. A peripheral blood sample was provided by each donor, and peripheral blood mononuclear cells were used for TCR beta sequencing. Genomic DNA extraction from the blood cell samples was performed with the Qiagen DNeasy Blood Extraction Kit. The source is a woman in her forties or fifties in good health and CMV-seropositive. Sequencing was performed on PBMCs. The chain links TRBV25-1 with TRBJ1-5, with the D gene uncertain. The DNA sequence is given as TGTGCCAGCAGCCCGGGTCCGCATCAGCCCCAGCATTTT. Its translation is CASSPGPHQPQHF.